This TCR beta chain was recorded in a study of blood T cell repertoires in COVID-19 (dated by TCRdb to about 2020). Turning to the overall study: Collaborator samples came from the United States, Italy and Spain and covered acute and convalescent phases of COVID-19. The material from the prospective study consisted of cDNA or gDNA derived from T cells, B-cell-depleted T cells, or PBMCs. The dataset comprised deeply sampled blood TCRbeta repertoires from subjects exposed to, actively infected with, or recovered from COVID-19. The repertoires were made available in a free public database intended to serve as a resource for research on the immune response to SARS-CoV-2. The samples were drawn from the first 160 participants of the ongoing ImmuneRACE study and from 1,254 subjects provided by 6 global collaborators. Nearly every sample came with metadata listing a de-identified subject ID, COVID-19 status, age in years and sex. HLA class I and class II types, where available, came from metadata supplied by the sample provider rather than from assay-based typing.

TCRbeta CDR3 regions were amplified from genomic DNA by means of the immunoSEQ Assay, a bias-controlled multiplex PCR. The authors processed their data as follows. The number of nucleated cells in each sample was estimated by amplification of reference gene primers within the assay. Sequence reads were collapsed and filtered to measure the absolute abundance of every unique TCRbeta CDR3 rearrangement. Productive Simpson clonality was computed per sample as the square root of Simpson's diversity index over productive rearrangements. Here the immuneACCESS table is served through TCRdb, limited to in-frame sequences with V and J called. Missing clones are a known gap in these copies; in checked studies unresolved V genes cover under half, and the rest lacks a known reason. That table gives V, J and clone size, and the DNA gave D and trimming. Across this sample there are a few hundred thousand clones, with roughly 86% seen only once. The ten largest clones capture 2.5% to 3.5% of the sample.

As to this clone: The antigen this receptor binds is unknown. Nothing much larger sits one base from this clone, and base qualities are not available.

In the prospective study, participants were about 18 to 90 years old, resided in under 30 geographic areas of the United States, and were enrolled through a virtual design. To assign participants to cohorts, the prospective study relied on clinical history that participants themselves reported in a screening survey and a study questionnaire. Exposed participants were defined as having been in contact with someone with a PCR-confirmed or clinician-diagnosed COVID-19 case within 2 weeks of study entry. In the prospective study, whole blood, serum and a nasopharyngeal or oropharyngeal swab were collected from each participant by mobile phlebotomists. Prospective study participants could optionally give additional blood draws and questionnaires over an approximately two-month period. Blood samples from the prospective study were shipped frozen or at room temperature prior to DNA extraction. The cysteine opens and the phenylalanine closes a CDR3 of 15 amino acids. The kept DNA is CDR3 alone, 45 bases in frame from the first base. Based on the germline V gene, the CDR1 and CDR2 sequences are SGDLS and YYNGEE. V trim: 3 bases; J trim: 5 bases; unmatched bases: 6.

General study outcomes and caveats: Clinical and demographic metadata were provided uncurated, with the amount varying by source and participant.

The sample comprised PBMCs or T cells enriched from blood (not recorded which). This TCR derives from a woman aged 50 to 60 who had been exposed to COVID-19. The rearranged chain carries TRBV9 and TRBJ1-4, with 8 bases matching TRBD1. The sequenced DNA: TGTGCCAGCAGCGCTACCTGGGACAGGAATGAAAAACTGTTTTTT. This sequence encodes CASSATWDRNEKLFF. Joined to the reference TRBV9 and TRBJ1-4 proteins, this CDR3 gives the full variable domain: DSGVTQTPKHLITATGQRVTLRCSPRSGDLSVYWYQQSLDQGLQFLIQYYNGEERAKGNILERFSAQQFPDLHSELNLSSLELGDSALYFCASSATWDRNEKLFFGSGTQLSVL.